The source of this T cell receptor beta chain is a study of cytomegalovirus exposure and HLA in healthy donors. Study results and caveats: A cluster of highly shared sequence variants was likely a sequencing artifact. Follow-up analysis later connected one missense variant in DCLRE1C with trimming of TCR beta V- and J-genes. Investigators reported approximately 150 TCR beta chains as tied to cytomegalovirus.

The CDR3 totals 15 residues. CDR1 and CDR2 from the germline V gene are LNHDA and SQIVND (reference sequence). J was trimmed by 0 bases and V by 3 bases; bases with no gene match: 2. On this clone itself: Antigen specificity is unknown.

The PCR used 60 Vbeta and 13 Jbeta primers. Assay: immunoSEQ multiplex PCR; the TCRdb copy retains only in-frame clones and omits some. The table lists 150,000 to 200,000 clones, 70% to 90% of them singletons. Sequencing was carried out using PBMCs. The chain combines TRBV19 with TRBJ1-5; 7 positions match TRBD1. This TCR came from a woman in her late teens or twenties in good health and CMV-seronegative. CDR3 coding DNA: TGTGCCAGTAGTATTGGGACAGTTAGCAATCAGCCCCAGCATTTT. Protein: CASSIGTVSNQPQHF.